The 7 T cell receptor beta chains below come from one sample, sequenced in a study of blood T cell repertoires in COVID-19. Generated by immunoSEQ multiplex PCR, the TCRdb table keeps only in-frame clones and is missing some. The sample lists over 30,000 clones, around 87% occurring once. The sequencing input was peripheral blood. The receptors stem from a man in his 70s with acute or convalescent COVID-19.

CDR3 in amino acids: CASSNRAGEAFF. The CDR3 DNA reads as TGTGCCAGCAGTAACAGGGCGGGTGAAGCTTTCTTT. The chain links TRBV6-5 to TRBJ1-1; the D gene is possibly TRBD1 (6 bases). This CDR3 has 12 amino acids. V lost 5 bases and J 7 bases, leaving 11 bases between the germline ends. CDR1 and CDR2 from the germline V gene are MNHEY and SVGAGI.

The chain uses TRBV3-1 (or the pseudogene TRBV3-2) and TRBJ2-7; 7 nucleotides align to TRBD2. Germline V gene data show CDR1 as LGHDT and CDR2 as YNNKEL (reference sequence). The ends lost 4 bases at V and 5 bases at J; junction bases unmatched: 8. CDR3 length equals 14 residues. CDR3 DNA: TGTGCCAGCAGCCCCCGGGGAGGGGCGGACGAGCAGTACTTC. Residues: CASSPRGGADEQYF.

This clone was seen once. The V gene is TRBV28, the J gene TRBJ2-1, with no clear D. This CDR3 has 13 residues. Trimming left V 3 bases short and J 8 bases short, with 11 bases between. Germline loops: CDR1 MDHEN, CDR2 SYDVKM. The CDR3 spells CASSFNEVDEQFF. The CDR3 nucleotides read TGTGCCAGCAGTTTTAATGAGGTCGATGAGCAGTTCTTC.

CDR3: CASRGAVGRQPQHF. CDR3 sequence (DNA): TGTGCCAGCAGGGGGGCCGTGGGGCGACAGCCCCAGCATTTT. The chain links TRBV2 to TRBJ1-5; D is perhaps TRBD1 (6 bases). Deletions cut 6 bases from V and 7 bases from J, with 16 bases between. CDR1 SNHLY and CDR2 FYNNEI come from the germline V gene. The CDR3 sequence is 14 residues long.

The rearrangement links TRBV5-4 to TRBJ2-5, with 7 bases fitting TRBD2. Trimming took 0 bases from V and 5 from J; bases not matched to a gene: 1. Germline V CDR1 and CDR2: SGHNT, YYREEE (reference sequence). The CDR3 has 13 residues. This chain's CDR3 is CASSLDGGETQYF. CDR3 in DNA: TGTGCCAGCAGCTTGGACGGGGGGGAGACCCAGTACTTC.

The chain combines TRBV27 with TRBJ1-2; 7 nucleotides line up with TRBD1. The CDR3 has 13 residues. The junction had 4 bases not matched to a gene; V was cut back by 4 bases and J by 5 bases. Per the germline V gene, CDR1 is MNHEY and CDR2 is SMNVEV (reference sequence). For the CDR3, the DNA is TGTGCCAGCAGTTCCCAGGGGGTTTATGGCTACACCTTC. The encoded protein is CASSSQGVYGYTF.

V usage is TRBV6-6 and J usage is TRBJ2-3; 9 positions agree with TRBD2. Germline CDR1 reads MNHNY; CDR2 reads SVGAGI (reference sequence). V shed 7 bases, J shed 0 bases, and the junction held 2 bases outside the gene matches. The CDR3 is made up of 14 amino acids. For the CDR3, the DNA is TGTGCCAGCAAGGCGGGGGGGAGCACAGATACGCAGTATTTT. This encodes CASKAGGSTDTQYF.